The entry below gives a single TCR beta chain sequence along with its context. The data were taken from a study of T cell changes during pregnancy in multiple sclerosis. Assay used: immunoSEQ multiplex PCR; TCRdb lists only in-frame clones, some missing. Of around 99,000 clones detected, over 80% appear once; the ten largest clones hold around 2.7%. Sample: peripheral blood, taken in the first trimester of pregnancy. The receptor comes from a female donor with multiple sclerosis, enrolled in a pregnancy study.

The CDR3 DNA follows: TGTGCCAGCAGCTTGGATGGCGGGAGGGCCGGTACCTACAATGAGCAGTTCTTC. Translation gives CASSLDGGRAGTYNEQFF. The rearrangement joins TRBV5-4 to TRBJ2-1; 9 nucleotides line up with TRBD2. Germline loops: CDR1 SGHNT, CDR2 YYREEE (reference sequence). Trimming took 0 bases from V and 2 from J; bases not matched to a gene: 9. This CDR3 spans 18 amino acids.